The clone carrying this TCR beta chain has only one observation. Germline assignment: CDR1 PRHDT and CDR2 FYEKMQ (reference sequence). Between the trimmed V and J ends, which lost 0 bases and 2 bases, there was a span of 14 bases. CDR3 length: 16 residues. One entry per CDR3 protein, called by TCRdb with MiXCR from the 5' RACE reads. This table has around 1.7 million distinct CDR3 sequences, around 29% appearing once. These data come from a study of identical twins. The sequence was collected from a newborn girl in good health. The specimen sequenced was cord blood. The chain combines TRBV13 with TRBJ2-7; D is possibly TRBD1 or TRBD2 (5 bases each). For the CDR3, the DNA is TGTGCCAGCAGCTTAGGGAGGCCGGGGCCCCCCTACGAGCAGTACTTC. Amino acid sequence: CASSLGRPGPPYEQYF.